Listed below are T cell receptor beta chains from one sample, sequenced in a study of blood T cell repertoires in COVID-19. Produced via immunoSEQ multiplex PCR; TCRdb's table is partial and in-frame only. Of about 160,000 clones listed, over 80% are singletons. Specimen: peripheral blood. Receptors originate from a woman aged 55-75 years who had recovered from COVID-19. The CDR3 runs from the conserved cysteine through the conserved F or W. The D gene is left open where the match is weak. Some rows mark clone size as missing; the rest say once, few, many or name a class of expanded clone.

CASSSLSGATDTQYF,TGTGCCAGCAGTTCCCTTTCAGGGGCGACAGATACGCAGTATTTT,TRBV28,.,once,TRBJ2-3
CASSPGLAGETQYF,TGCGCCAGCAGCCCAGGACTAGCGGGAGAGACCCAGTACTTC,TRBV5-1,TRBD2,.,TRBJ2-5
CASSLTGANYGYTF,TGTGCCAGCAGCCTTACAGGGGCTAACTATGGCTACACCTTC,TRBV6-5,TRBD1,.,TRBJ1-2
CASSVGQGGQPQHF,TGTGCCAGCAGCGTCGGGCAGGGAGGACAGCCCCAGCATTTT,TRBV9,.,.,TRBJ1-5
CASSLELAGEVEQYF,TGCGCCAGCAGCTTGGAACTAGCGGGAGAGGTCGAGCAGTACTTC,TRBV5-1,TRBD2,.,TRBJ2-7
CASSAGQGDTEAFF,TGTGCCAGCAGCGCAGGACAGGGGGACACTGAAGCTTTCTTT,TRBV9,TRBD1,.,TRBJ1-1
CASSLPVTGNTEAFF,TGTGCCAGCAGTTTACCCGTAACAGGGAACACTGAAGCTTTCTTT,TRBV28,.,.,TRBJ1-1
CASSDRGLRETQYF,TGTGCCAGCAGCGACAGGGGGCTAAGAGAGACCCAGTACTTC,TRBV6-5,TRBD1,.,TRBJ2-5
CASSDRPGELEAFF,TGTGCCAGCAGTGATAGGCCGGGGGAGCTTGAAGCTTTCTTT,TRBV6-2/TRBV6-3,.,.,TRBJ1-1
CASSFQGAGTDTQYF,TGTGCCAGCAGCTTTCAGGGGGCGGGCACAGATACGCAGTATTTT,TRBV5-4,TRBD1,few,TRBJ2-3
CASSSQAGDGGYTF,TGTGCCAGCAGCTCCCAGGCAGGGGACGGTGGCTACACCTTC,TRBV7-3,.,few,TRBJ1-2
CARGTGATYEQYF,TGTGCCAGGGGGACAGGGGCAACCTACGAGCAGTACTTC,TRBV21-1,.,.,TRBJ2-7
CASSPGGAQSYEQYF,TGTGCCAGCAGCCCAGGGGGTGCACAATCCTACGAGCAGTACTTC,TRBV7-2,TRBD1,once,TRBJ2-7
CASSQDRGGYGNQPQHF,TGTGCCAGCAGCCAAGACAGAGGGGGCTATGGCAATCAGCCCCAGCATTTT,TRBV3-1/TRBV3-2,TRBD1,.,TRBJ1-5
CASRVDSGDYGYTF,TGTGCCAGCAGGGTGGACAGCGGGGACTATGGCTACACCTTC,TRBV2,.,once,TRBJ1-2
CASSIDRSSYNEQFF,TGTGCCAGCAGCATCGACAGGAGCTCCTACAATGAGCAGTTCTTC,TRBV7-3,.,.,TRBJ2-1
CASSLDGGGLDTQYF,TGCGCCAGCAGCTTGGATGGGGGAGGCTTAGATACGCAGTATTTT,TRBV5-1,.,.,TRBJ2-3
CASSQSGGAFREQYF,TGTGCCAGCAGCCAGAGCGGGGGGGCCTTCCGGGAGCAGTACTTC,TRBV7-9,TRBD2,.,TRBJ2-7
CASSRFAGQGTGANVLTF,TGTGCCAGCAGTCGGTTTGCGGGACAGGGGACCGGGGCCAACGTCCTGACTTTC,TRBV5-5,TRBD1,once,TRBJ2-6
CASSPQGSTNEKLFF,TGCGCCAGCAGTCCTCAGGGATCAACTAATGAAAAACTGTTTTTT,TRBV5-1,.,.,TRBJ1-4
CASSPQGTGGEQYF,TGTGCCAGCTCACCACAGGGTACGGGGGGCGAGCAGTACTTC,TRBV18,TRBD2,once,TRBJ2-7
CASSLDGGRGTQYF,TGTGCCAGCAGCTTAGACGGGGGGAGAGGTACGCAGTATTTT,TRBV7-9,TRBD2,.,TRBJ2-3
CSAIQGETQHF,TGCAGTGCTATACAGGGGGAGACCCAGCATTTT,TRBV20-1,TRBD1,.,TRBJ1-5
CASSLSAGGGQQFF,TGTGCCAGCAGCTTAAGTGCAGGCGGGGGGCAGCAGTTCTTC,TRBV7-3,TRBD2,.,TRBJ2-1
CASSSLTTEAFF,TGTGCCAGCAGTTCCTTAACAACTGAAGCTTTCTTT,TRBV6-1,.,.,TRBJ1-1